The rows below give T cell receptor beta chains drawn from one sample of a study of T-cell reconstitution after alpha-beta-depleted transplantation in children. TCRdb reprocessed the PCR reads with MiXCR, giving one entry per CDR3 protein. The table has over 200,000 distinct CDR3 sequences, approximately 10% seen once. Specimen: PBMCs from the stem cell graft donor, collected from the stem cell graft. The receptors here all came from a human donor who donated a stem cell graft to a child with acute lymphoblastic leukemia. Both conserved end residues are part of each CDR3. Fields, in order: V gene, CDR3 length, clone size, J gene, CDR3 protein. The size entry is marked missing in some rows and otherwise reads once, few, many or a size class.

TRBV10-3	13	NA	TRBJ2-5	CAISRTDQETQYF
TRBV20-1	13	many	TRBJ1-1	CSASTGLNTEAFF
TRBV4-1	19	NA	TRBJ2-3	CASSQVFHRDRGFTDTQYF
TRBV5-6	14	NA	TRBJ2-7	CASTRPGQGYEQYF
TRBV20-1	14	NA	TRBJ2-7	CSARVSSGGPRQYF
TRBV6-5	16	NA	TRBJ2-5	CASSYSYGGRTETQHF
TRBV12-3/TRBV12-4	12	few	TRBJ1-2	CASSLDDYGYTF
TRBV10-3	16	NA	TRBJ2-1	CAISERGPVDYNEQFF
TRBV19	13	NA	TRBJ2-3	CASRTGGSDTQYF
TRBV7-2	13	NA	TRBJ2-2	CVSSLQGAGELFF
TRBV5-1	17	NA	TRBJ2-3	CASSPEVGYGSTDTQYF
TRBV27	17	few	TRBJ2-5	CASSSSLTSGDGETQYF
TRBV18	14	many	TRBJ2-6	CASSPKTGANVLTF
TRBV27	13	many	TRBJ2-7	CASRSTGTYEQYF
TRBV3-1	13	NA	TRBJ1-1	CASSQDGAAEAFF
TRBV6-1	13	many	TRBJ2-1	CAATGSYSNEQFF
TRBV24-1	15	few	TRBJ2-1	CATSDTLDGNNEQFF
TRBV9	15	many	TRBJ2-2	CASSEQGVNTGELFF
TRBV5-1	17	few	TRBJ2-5	CASSGGGTSAPRETQYF
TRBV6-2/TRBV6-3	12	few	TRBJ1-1	CASTLQNTEAFF
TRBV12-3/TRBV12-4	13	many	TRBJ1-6	CASSSSGVSPLHF
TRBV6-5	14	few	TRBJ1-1	CASRPPGEGTEAFF
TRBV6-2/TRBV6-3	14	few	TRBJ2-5	CASSYVGARETQYF
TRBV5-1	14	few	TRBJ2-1	CASFLGAVGDEQFF
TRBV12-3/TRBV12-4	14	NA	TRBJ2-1	CASSTSGGALEQFF
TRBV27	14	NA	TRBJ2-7	CASAPGWTPYEQYF
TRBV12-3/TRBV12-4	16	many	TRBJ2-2	CASSPGLRTNTGELFF
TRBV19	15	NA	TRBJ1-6	CASSQSTGENSPLHF
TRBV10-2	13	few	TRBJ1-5	CASSVSINQPQHF
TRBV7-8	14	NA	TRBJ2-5	CASSLVSGEETQYF
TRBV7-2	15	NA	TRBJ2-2	CASRPRGLNTGELFF
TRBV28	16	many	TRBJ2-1	CASSLLAGLSYNEQFF
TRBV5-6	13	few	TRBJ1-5	CASSRQENQPQHF